The clone carrying this T cell receptor beta chain was seen at least ten times. The data were obtained in a study of blood T cells in healthy people across ages. Alongside a J-beta primer mix, a sample-barcoded 5' primer served in a second PCR lasting roughly 7 to 12 cycles. TCRdb used MiXCR to reprocess the 5' RACE reads, holding one entry per CDR3 protein. The sample records over 600,000 distinct CDR3 sequences, 20% to 25% being singletons. Germline CDR1 is SGHRS and CDR2 is YFSETQ. This CDR3 has 12 amino acids. V lost 2 bases and J lost 7, with 10 bases in between. This TCR was recovered from a man in his sixties or seventies in good health. J is TRBJ2-7 and V is TRBV5-1; D ambiguous. Material: blood. This CDR3 is CASSFRMGEQYF. In nucleotides, the CDR3 is TGCGCCAGCAGCTTCCGGATGGGGGAGCAGTACTTC.